The 32 T cell receptor beta chains given below trace back to one sample, sequenced in a study of human T cells and chemical hapten exposure. TCRdb ran MiXCR on the RACE reads and lists one entry per CDR3 protein. The table shows 330,000 or so distinct CDR3 sequences, with around 6% occurring only once. Time point reported: patch test 2, 6 weeks after DPC sensitization. The treatment is: therapeutic diphenylcyclopropenone sensitization with weekly scalp DPC. Sequencing used whole blood, obtained in connection with sensitization to the hapten diphenylcyclopropenone (DPC). These receptors came from a woman aged 18-35 years with alopecia areata. Some clones in this sample may be carry-over from other donors' samples.

Ten or more counts support this clonotype. The chain joins TRBV29-1 to TRBJ1-1; tentatively, D is TRBD1 (6 bases). The CDR3 has 13 residues. Per germline, CDR1 SQVTM and CDR2 ANQGSEA. V lost 8 bases to trimming and J lost 3 bases, with 16 bases between them. In nucleotides, the CDR3 is TGCAGCCCCGGGCCGGAGGGGGACACTGAAGCTTTCTTT. As protein: CSPGPEGDTEAFF. The variable domain in full, completed from reference TRBV29-1 and TRBJ1-1, reads SAVISQKPSRDICQRGTSLTIQCQVDSQVTMMFWYRQQPGQSLTLIATANQGSEATYESGFVIDKFPISRPNLTFSTLTVSNMSPEDSSIYLCSPGPEGDTEAFFGQGTRLTVV.

This sequence joins TRBV5-1 and TRBJ2-3, with D uncertain. The CDR3 loop spans 14 amino acids. V was shortened by 9 bases and J by 4 bases, with 18 bases between the two germline ends. Germline V gene sequence: CDR1 SGHRS, CDR2 YFSETQ. The chain's CDR3 is CATKPRVSADTQYF. The DNA for the CDR3 is TGCGCCACGAAACCACGGGTCTCGGCAGATACGCAGTATTTT.

In its sample, this clonotype was seen a few times. The J gene is TRBJ2-3, the V gene TRBV18; the match to TRBD2 covers 11 bases. The length of the CDR3 is 15 residues. Losses at the gene ends were 6 bases for V and 2 bases for J; bases not matched to a gene: 4. Germline CDR1 and CDR2: KGHSH and LQKENI. This CDR3 is CASSPTSGVTDTQYF. Here the CDR3 DNA reads TGTGCCAGCTCTCCGACTAGCGGGGTCACAGATACGCAGTATTTT.

V gene TRBV7-2 combines with J gene TRBJ2-3, with a tentative D call TRBD1 (5 bases). V lost 7 bases, J lost 6 bases, and 8 bases lay in between. The CDR3 sequence is 11 residues long. CDR1 SGHTA and CDR2 FQGNSA come from the germline V gene. CDR3 protein: CASKGVDTQYF. As DNA, the CDR3 is TGTGCCAGCAAAGGGGTGGATACGCAGTATTTT.

This clonotype was counted at least ten times. The chain couples TRBV6-5 to TRBJ2-3, with TRBD1 matching over 7 bases. With 4 bases clipped from V and 7 bases from J, the junction kept 11 bases outside the gene matches. Germline-derived CDR1 and CDR2 are MNHEY and SVGAGI. CDR3 length equals 15 residues. The CDR3, as DNA: TGTGCCAGCAGTTTGCACAGGGGACAGATGTATACGCAGTATTTT. Translated: CASSLHRGQMYTQYF.

The chain links TRBV12-5 to TRBJ2-3; the D is unclear. Germline V CDR1 and CDR2: LGHNT, FRNRAP. The CDR3 covers 17 residues. Trimming cost V 1 base and J 6 bases, with 20 bases left between them. CDR3 sequence reads: CASGLGLSNLLDDTQYF. The DNA for the CDR3 is TGTGCTAGTGGTTTGGGACTTTCTAACCTCTTGGATGATACGCAGTATTTT.

This clonotype was counted many times. This rearrangement joins TRBV18 to TRBJ1-1, with D unclear. CDR1 and CDR2 from the germline V gene are KGHSH and LQKENI. The CDR3 runs 14 residues. The V gene lost 3 bases and the J gene lost 0 bases, with 8 bases spanning the gap. The DNA of the CDR3 is TGTGCCAGCTCACCCCCGGCACTGAACACTGAAGCTTTCTTT. The encoded protein is CASSPPALNTEAFF.

This clonotype has only a few counts. The V gene is TRBV3-1, the J gene TRBJ2-5; D is unclear. V was pared by 0 bases and J by 4 bases, with 6 bases between. Germline-derived CDR1 and CDR2 are LGHDT and YNNKEL (reference sequence). This CDR3 comprises 13 residues. CDR3 coding DNA: TGTGCCAGCAGCCAAGATAGGAGAGAGACCCAGTACTTC. This sequence encodes CASSQDRRETQYF.

This clonotype was observed at least ten times. This chain uses TRBV12-3 or TRBV12-4 with TRBJ1-1; D is perhaps TRBD1 (5 bases). The CDR3 totals 13 residues. Trimming shortened V by 8 bases and J by 4 bases, and 14 bases separated the two germline ends. Here the CDR3 DNA reads TGTGCCAGCTTCGGGGGAGGGTTCACTGAAGCTTTCTTT. Amino acids: CASFGGGFTEAFF.

The table lists this clonotype with many counts. In DNA, the CDR3 is TGTGCCAGCAGTCCCTTTCTCAACGTCCTGACTTTC. Translation gives CASSPFLNVLTF. The chain combines TRBV12-3 or TRBV12-4 with TRBJ2-6; D uncertain. The CDR3 loop spans 12 amino acids. Trimming pared 5 bases from V and 9 bases from J, leaving 8 bases between.

This clonotype has just a few counts. The CDR3 region is CASSLEAISSYNEQFF. CDR3 DNA: TGTGCCAGCAGCTTAGAGGCCATTAGCTCCTACAATGAGCAGTTCTTC. J is TRBJ2-1 and V is TRBV7-9; no firm D call. Germline CDR1 and CDR2: SEHNR and FQNEAQ (reference sequence). The CDR3 loop spans 16 amino acids. Trimming stripped 1 base from V and 0 bases from J, with 10 bases between.

Many counts were recorded for this clonotype. This chain links TRBV2 with TRBJ1-6, with D possibly matching TRBD1 (5 bases). CDR1 is SNHLY, CDR2 FYNNEI, per germline. V lost 8 bases and J 7 bases, leaving 12 bases between the germline ends. This CDR3 contains 13 residues. The DNA of the CDR3 is TGTGCCAGCCGAGGGACTGGGAATTCACCCCTCCACTTT. Translated, it gives CASRGTGNSPLHF.

This clonotype came up a few times. The genes are TRBV7-2 and TRBJ2-1, with D possibly matching TRBD2 (5 bases). Germline V CDR1 and CDR2: SGHTA, FQGNSA. The CDR3 length is 16 residues. Trimming cost V 6 bases and J 2 bases, with 17 bases left between them. CDR3 amino acids: CASRSPDSQAYNEQFF. DNA of the CDR3: TGTGCCAGCAGGTCCCCGGACTCCCAAGCCTACAATGAGCAGTTCTTC. The variable domain in full, completed from reference TRBV7-2 and TRBJ2-1, reads GAGVSQSPSNKVTEKGKDVELRCDPISGHTALYWYRQSLGQGLEFLIYFQGNSAPDKSGLPSDRFSAERTGGSVSTLTIQRTQQEDSAVYLCASRSPDSQAYNEQFFGPGTRLTVL.

This clonotype was counted ten times or more. The chain uses TRBV12-3 or TRBV12-4 and TRBJ1-6; 8 bases fit TRBD1. CDR3 length: 16 residues. The V gene end was trimmed by 5 bases and the J gene end by 13 bases; junction bases not matched to a gene: 16. CDR3: CASSQSPQGGLWPLHF. The CDR3 bases are TGTGCCAGCAGTCAATCTCCACAGGGGGGGCTTTGGCCCCTCCACTTT.

This chain connects TRBV3-1 to TRBJ2-7; 7 bases are shared with TRBD2. This CDR3 contains 12 residues. The germline CDR1 and CDR2 sequences are LGHDT and YNNKEL (reference sequence). Trimming removed 3 bases from V and 10 bases from J; junction bases left unmatched: 6. The CDR3 is CASSHSSGQQYF. DNA of the CDR3: TGTGCCAGCAGCCATTCTAGCGGTCAACAGTACTTC.

There are many counts of this clonotype. J is TRBJ1-5 and V is TRBV28; 7 bases fit TRBD1. The germline V gene has CDR1 MDHEN and CDR2 SYDVKM. V shed 5 bases, J shed 3 bases, and the junction held 4 bases outside the gene matches. The CDR3 sequence is 14 residues long. The CDR3 sequence: CASSPGQVNQPQHF. The CDR3 bases are TGTGCCAGCAGTCCCGGACAGGTCAATCAGCCCCAGCATTTT.

This clonotype has a handful of counts. CDR3 sequence: CASSLDKPSNSPLHF. DNA for the CDR3: TGTGCCAGCAGCTTGGATAAACCCTCTAATTCACCCCTCCACTTT. V and J are TRBV5-4 and TRBJ1-6; D call uncertain. In germline, CDR1 is SGHNT, CDR2 YYREEE (reference sequence). This CDR3 spans 15 amino acids. The V and J ends lost 0 bases and 6 bases respectively, with 10 bases between them.

This clonotype was seen only a few times. The genes are TRBV7-9 and TRBJ1-4, with D unresolved. The germline V gene has CDR1 SEHNR and CDR2 FQNEAQ (reference sequence). This CDR3 is built from 16 residues. Trimming took off 4 bases at V and 0 bases at J, with 12 bases between the two ends. The CDR3 loop is CASSSNQRTTNEKLFF. CDR3 coding DNA: TGTGCCAGCAGCTCAAACCAGCGAACAACTAATGAAAAACTGTTTTTT. The whole variable domain, remainder taken from reference TRBV7-9 and TRBJ1-4, is DTGVSQNPRHKITKRGQNVTFRCDPISEHNRLYWYRQTLGQGPEFLTYFQNEAQLEKSRLLSDRFSAERPKGSFSTLEIQRTEQGDSAMYLCASSSNQRTTNEKLFFGSGTQLSVL.

This clonotype was observed once. This could be a read error, since a much larger clone is one nucleotide away. V gene TRBV6-2 or TRBV6-3 combines with J gene TRBJ2-3; no reliable D call. The length of the CDR3 is 13 residues. Trimming took 2 bases from V and 14 from J, leaving 17 bases between them. From germline, CDR1 is MNHEY and CDR2 SVGEGT. CDR3 coding DNA: TGTGCCAGCAGTTACAGTACCACCAGGAAGCTGTATTTT. This encodes CASSYSTTRKLYF.

There are many counts of this clonotype. V gene TRBV27 combines with J gene TRBJ2-7; 9 bases are shared with TRBD1. V lost 4 bases to trimming and J lost 3 bases; unmatched junction nucleotides: 7. Germline V lookup: CDR1 MNHEY, CDR2 SMNVEV (reference sequence). The CDR3 extends over 15 amino acids. The CDR3 DNA reads as TGTGCCAGCAGTTCCTTGGACAGGGGAAGCTACGAGCAGTACTTC. Translated: CASSSLDRGSYEQYF.

This clonotype was seen more than once but under ten times. The chain carries TRBV6-2 or TRBV6-3 and TRBJ1-5; tentatively, D is TRBD1 (5 bases). This CDR3 has 16 amino acids. Deletions cut 5 bases from V and 1 base from J, with 15 bases between. Germline V CDR1 and CDR2: MNHEY, SVGEGT. CDR3 nucleotide sequence: TGTGCCAGCAGTATACCAATTTGGGGCAGCAATCAGCCCCAGCATTTT. Protein sequence: CASSIPIWGSNQPQHF.

The V gene is TRBV15, the J gene TRBJ1-5; D call uncertain. Between the trimmed V and J ends, which lost 6 bases and 1 base, there was a span of 7 bases. In germline, CDR1 is LNHNV, CDR2 YYDKDF (reference sequence). The CDR3 extends over 13 amino acids. CDR3 region: CATSLQSNQPQHF. In nucleotides, the CDR3 is TGTGCCACCAGTTTACAGAGCAATCAGCCCCAGCATTTT.

This clonotype occurred many times. CDR3 nucleotides: TGCGCCAGCAGCCCGGACAGCGATTCCTACGAGCAGTACTTC. It codes for CASSPDSDSYEQYF. The gene calls are TRBV5-1 and TRBJ2-7, with D possibly TRBD1 on 6 matching bases. This CDR3 has 14 amino acids. CDR1 is SGHRS and CDR2 is YFSETQ in the germline V gene. Trimming stripped 4 bases from V and 1 base from J, with 12 bases between. The full variable domain, completed using reference TRBV5-1 and TRBJ2-7, is KAGVTQTPRYLIKTRGQQVTLSCSPISGHRSVSWYQQTPGQGLQFLFEYFSETQRNKGNFPGRFSGRQFSNSRSEMNVSTLELGDSALYLCASSPDSDSYEQYFGPGTRLTVT.

V and J are TRBV10-3 and TRBJ2-7; no clear D gene. This CDR3 is built from 12 residues. Germline values: CDR1 ENHRY, CDR2 SYGVKD. Between the trimmed V and J ends, which lost 2 bases and 5 bases, there was a span of 7 bases. DNA for the CDR3: TGTGCCATCAGTGAGAACCTCGACGAGCAGTACTTC. Translated, it gives CAISENLDEQYF.

This clonotype came up a few times. This sequence joins TRBV7-4 and TRBJ2-1; 9 bases fit TRBD1. This CDR3 spans 15 amino acids. Germline values: CDR1 SGHVT, CDR2 SQSDAQ. The junction had 7 bases not matched to a gene; V was cut back by 6 bases and J by 4 bases. The chain's CDR3 is CASRDRTGEYNEQFF. The DNA of the CDR3 is TGTGCCAGCAGGGATAGGACAGGGGAATACAATGAGCAGTTCTTC.

The chain joins TRBV4-3 to TRBJ2-7; 11 nucleotides match TRBD1. This CDR3 spans 16 amino acids. Trimming removed 0 bases from V and 6 bases from J; junction bases left unmatched: 7. Germline CDR1 is LGHNA and CDR2 is YSLEER. The CDR3 protein is CASSQEAGTGGREQYF. CDR3 nucleotide sequence: TGCGCCAGCAGCCAAGAGGCTGGGACAGGGGGTCGCGAGCAGTACTTC.

V is TRBV7-3 and J is TRBJ2-5; a weak D match, TRBD2 (5 bases). V was clipped by 6 bases and J by 3 bases, with 11 bases between them. Germline CDR1 SGHTA, CDR2 FQGTGA. The CDR3 runs 13 residues. The CDR3: CASRFSGEETQYF. The CDR3 bases are TGTGCCAGCAGGTTCTCCGGGGAAGAGACCCAGTACTTC.

This clonotype was detected a few times. The chain combines TRBV28 with TRBJ2-5; D is ambiguous. CDR1 and CDR2 (germline): MDHEN, SYDVKM. CDR3 length: 12 residues. Trimming cost V 10 bases and J 0 bases, with 9 bases left between them. CDR3 sequence (DNA): TGTGCCACCGAGCTGTACCAAGAGACCCAGTACTTC. This sequence encodes CATELYQETQYF.

At least ten counts were recorded for this clonotype. This chain links TRBV6-6 with TRBJ2-7, with D hard to call. V shed 3 bases and J shed 3 bases, with 6 bases lying between them. The germline gives CDR1 MNHNY, CDR2 SVGAGI (reference sequence). CDR3 length: 12 amino acids. The CDR3 region is CASSYPNYEQYF. The CDR3 DNA is TGTGCCAGCAGTTATCCGAACTACGAGCAGTACTTC.

The sample holds a few counts of this clonotype. This CDR3 reads CASKRQGWTEAFF. The CDR3 coding sequence is TGTGCCAGCAAGAGGCAGGGGTGGACTGAAGCTTTCTTT. The gene calls are TRBV12-3 or TRBV12-4 and TRBJ1-1; D is possibly TRBD1 (6 bases). The CDR3 is 13 amino acids. The V end was cut by 7 bases, the J end by 5 bases, with 14 bases between.

This clonotype was picked up a small number of times. The J gene is TRBJ2-7, the V gene TRBV20-1; the D gene is possibly TRBD2 (5 bases). V was clipped by 5 bases and J by 7 bases, with 18 bases between them. Germline values: CDR1 DFQATT, CDR2 SNEGSKA (reference sequence). This CDR3 has 13 residues. The CDR3, as DNA: TGCAGTGCTCGCCGGGGTCCTACCCCTGAGCAGTACTTC. This gives the protein CSARRGPTPEQYF.

In its sample, this clonotype was seen a few times. The gene calls are TRBV20-1 and TRBJ2-3; no reliable D call. This CDR3 region has 15 residues. Germline loops: CDR1 DFQATT, CDR2 SNEGSKA (reference sequence). Trimming removed 0 bases from V and 0 bases from J, with 10 bases in between. In nucleotides, the CDR3 is TGCAGTGCTAGAGACCAGCAGGTTAGCACAGATACGCAGTATTTT. Its protein product is CSARDQQVSTDTQYF.